This T cell receptor beta chain was sequenced in a study of blood T cell repertoires in COVID-19. About the research overall: Some COVID-19 samples were acute and others convalescent; all came from the United States, Italy and Spain. The analysed material was cDNA or gDNA that came from T cells, B-cell-depleted T cells, or PBMCs.

The V end lost 0 bases, the J end lost 7 bases, and 16 bases lay between the germline ends. The CDR3 runs to 17 residues. Germline assignment: CDR1 LGHNA and CDR2 YSLEER. Within 2 weeks before study entry, exposed participants met a COVID-19 case. The assay was immunoSEQ multiplex PCR, and TCRdb's table has in-frame clones only and misses some. Here the sample spans about 320,000 clones, around 84% being singletons. This rearrangement joins TRBV4-3 to TRBJ1-6; possible D gene TRBD1, 5 bases. Sequencing input: PBMCs or T cells enriched from blood (not recorded which). The TCR was taken from a woman aged 30 to 39 who had been exposed to COVID-19. The CDR3 sequence is CASSQDSRQFWNSPLHF. The CDR3 nucleotides are TGCGCCAGCAGCCAAGATTCCAGACAGTTTTGGAATTCACCCCTCCACTTT.